These 12 T cell receptor beta chains were all obtained from the same sample, sequenced in a study of cytomegalovirus exposure and HLA in healthy donors. Profiling relied on immunoSEQ multiplex PCR, and the TCRdb table lists in-frame clones only, not all of them. The repertoire holds some 150,000 clones, with about 88% as singletons. Sequencing used PBMCs. These receptors came from a woman between 18 and 29 years old in good health and CMV-seropositive.

This chain connects TRBV11-2 to TRBJ2-6; D gene uncertain. CDR1 is SGHAT, CDR2 FQNNGV, per germline. The CDR3 is made up of 16 amino acids. Trimming took off 3 bases at V and 0 bases at J, with 9 bases between the two ends. This CDR3 reads CASSLIPGSGANVLTF. The CDR3 DNA is TGTGCCAGCAGCTTGATCCCGGGCTCTGGGGCCAACGTCCTGACTTTC.

The chain recombines TRBV11-3 with TRBJ1-1, with 8 positions matching TRBD1. The CDR3 has 14 amino acids. V was clipped by 3 bases and J by 1 base; unmatched bases: 1. The germline V gene encodes CDR1 SGHNT and CDR2 YENEEA. The CDR3 sequence: CASSFDRGNTEAFF. The CDR3 DNA follows: TGTGCCAGCAGCTTCGACAGGGGGAACACTGAAGCTTTCTTT.

This chain connects TRBV19 to TRBJ2-7, with TRBD1 matching 11 bases. CDR1 LNHDA and CDR2 SQIVND come from the germline V gene (reference sequence). The V segment lost 1 base and the J segment 3 bases; nucleotides outside the gene matches: 2. The CDR3 length is 15 residues. The CDR3 nucleotides read TGTGCCAGTAGTATAGCGGGGACAGGGGGCTACGAGCAGTACTTC. This codes for CASSIAGTGGYEQYF.

The rearrangement links TRBV6-4 to TRBJ1-2, with 7 bases aligning to TRBD1. Per germline, CDR1 MRHNA and CDR2 SNTAGT. V shed 5 bases and J 7 bases; nucleotides not matched to a gene: 7. This CDR3 comprises 13 residues. CDR3 coding DNA: TGTGCCAGCAGTCCGACAGGGACTTCTGGCTACACCTTC. The encoded protein is CASSPTGTSGYTF.

V and J are TRBV27 and TRBJ2-7; 8 bases line up with TRBD2. This CDR3 is 13 amino acids long. V trimming: 7 bases; J trimming: 6 bases; junction bases outside the gene matches: 8. Germline lookup yields CDR1 MNHEY and CDR2 SMNVEV (reference sequence). DNA for the CDR3: TGTGCCAGCACCCGGGGGGGGAGGTCCGAGCAGTACTTC. It yields the protein CASTRGGRSEQYF.

This clone was counted a single time. V is TRBV4-2 and J is TRBJ2-7; tentative D call: TRBD2 (5 bases). Germline CDR1 LGHNA, CDR2 YNFKEQ. The CDR3 is 13 residues long. Trimming cost V 2 bases and J 3 bases, with 8 bases left between them. CDR3 loop: CASSQTEGYEQYF. DNA of the CDR3: TGTGCCAGCAGCCAAACAGAGGGCTACGAGCAGTACTTC.

This chain links TRBV4-1 with TRBJ2-7, with 11 nucleotides matching TRBD2. After removal of 0 bases from V and 1 base from J, the junction contained 2 bases not matched to a gene. This CDR3 is 16 amino acids long. Germline V gives CDR1 MGHRA, CDR2 YSYEKL. DNA of the CDR3: TGCGCCAGCAGCCAAGAAGGGACTAGCGGTTCCTACGAGCAGTACTTC. Translation: CASSQEGTSGSYEQYF.

This clone has just a few counts. The rearrangement uses TRBV28 and TRBJ1-2; 8 bases match TRBD1. The ends lost 7 bases at V and 7 bases at J; junction bases unmatched: 11. Germline CDR1 MDHEN, CDR2 SYDVKM. The CDR3 sequence is 14 residues long. The CDR3 loop is CASTGEDRGSGYTF. CDR3 coding DNA: TGTGCCAGCACCGGAGAAGACAGGGGAAGTGGCTACACCTTC.

This clone was counted between two and nine times. The chain recombines TRBV30 with TRBJ2-1, with a tentative D call TRBD2 (6 bases). Germline values: CDR1 GTSNPN, CDR2 SVGIG (reference sequence). The CDR3 is 14 amino acids. Between the trimmed V and J ends, which lost 8 bases and 6 bases, there was a span of 20 bases. Here the CDR3 reads CAGHGGSSVNEQFF. In nucleotides, the CDR3 is TGTGCCGGGCATGGGGGGAGTTCGGTCAATGAGCAGTTCTTC.

V usage is TRBV9 and J usage is TRBJ2-2; D gene ambiguous. CDR1 and CDR2 (germline): SGDLS, YYNGEE. The CDR3 consists of 12 residues. V was clipped by 4 bases and J by 7 bases, with 8 bases between them. In nucleotides, the CDR3 is TGTGCCAGCAGCCTGTACGGCGGGGAGCTGTTTTTT. Translating gives CASSLYGGELFF.

The genes are TRBV5-4 and TRBJ2-1, with D possibly TRBD2 on 5 matching bases. Germline values: CDR1 SGHNT, CDR2 YYREEE (reference sequence). The ends were cut back, 0 bases at V and 5 bases at J, with 12 bases in the middle. This CDR3 comprises 15 residues. CDR3 in amino acids: CASSLDPGSDNEQFF. As DNA, the CDR3 is TGTGCCAGCAGCTTGGATCCTGGGAGTGACAATGAGCAGTTCTTC.

V usage is TRBV11-1 and J usage is TRBJ1-1, with TRBD1 matching 7 bases. This CDR3 is 14 amino acids long. Germline V gene data show CDR1 as SGHAT and CDR2 as FQDESV (reference sequence). Trimming cost V 5 bases and J 6 bases; bases outside gene matches: 9. The CDR3 reads CASSRDRVTAEAFF. The CDR3 bases are TGTGCCAGCAGCCGAGACAGGGTAACAGCTGAAGCTTTCTTT.